This entry lists 26 T cell receptor beta chains sequenced from one sample in a study of control samples from healthy donors and cancer patients. The protocol was immunoSEQ multiplex PCR, while the TCRdb copy is restricted to in-frame clones and leaves out a portion. Here the sample spans approximately 100,000 clones, roughly 86% being singletons. Sequencing was carried out using blood. Receptors originate from a man aged 25 to 40 in good health.

CDR3 residues: CASSLLGGGLAKNIQYF. The CDR3 DNA sequence: TGTGCCAGCAGCCTTCTCGGGGGGGGTCTAGCCAAAAACATTCAGTACTTC. This chain connects TRBV7-2 to TRBJ2-4; TRBD2 matches 8 bases. Germline lookup yields CDR1 SGHTA and CDR2 FQGNSA. CDR3 length equals 17 residues. V dropped 5 bases and J dropped 0; count of bases not matched to a gene: 9.

The chain uses TRBV10-3 and TRBJ1-6; D is unclear. Germline lookup yields CDR1 ENHRY and CDR2 SYGVKD. Trimming took off 0 bases at V and 0 bases at J, with 12 bases between the two ends. The CDR3 loop spans 18 amino acids. CDR3 sequence reads: CAISESNPRSSYNSPLHF. In DNA, the CDR3 is TGTGCCATCAGTGAGTCTAACCCCCGAAGCTCCTATAATTCACCCCTCCACTTT.

The genes are TRBV5-6 and TRBJ2-5; D remains ambiguous. Germline CDR1 reads SGHDT; CDR2 reads YYEEEE. Trimming took off 0 bases at V and 5 bases at J, with 5 bases between the two ends. The CDR3 has 12 amino acids. The CDR3, as DNA: TGTGCCAGCAGCTTGGTAGTTGAGACCCAGTACTTC. Translating it yields CASSLVVETQYF.

The chain couples TRBV10-3 to TRBJ2-1; 11 bases align to TRBD2. V dropped 4 bases and J dropped 7; count of bases not matched to a gene: 3. The CDR3 covers 14 residues. Germline V gene sequence: CDR1 ENHRY, CDR2 SYGVKD. This chain's CDR3 is CAISGPSGGNEQFF. CDR3 DNA: TGTGCCATCAGTGGCCCTAGCGGGGGGAATGAGCAGTTCTTC.

The V and J genes are TRBV4-1 and TRBJ1-6; the match to TRBD1 covers 10 bases. Germline assignment: CDR1 MGHRA and CDR2 YSYEKL. The CDR3 covers 15 residues. The V and J ends lost 1 base and 8 bases, in that order; junction bases with no gene match: 2. The CDR3 bases are TGCGCCAGCAGCCAAGGACAGGGGGCTGATTCACCCCTCCACTTT. Translating gives CASSQGQGADSPLHF.

The J gene is TRBJ1-4, the V gene TRBV28; 8 bases are shared with TRBD1. Germline V lookup: CDR1 MDHEN, CDR2 SYDVKM. CDR3 length equals 14 residues. J lost 8 bases, V lost 7 bases, and 9 bases had no gene match. CDR3 sequence reads: CASTLQGGYEKLFF. In nucleotides, the CDR3 is TGTGCCAGCACCTTACAGGGGGGGTACGAAAAACTGTTTTTT. Using reference TRBV28 and TRBJ1-4 for the parts outside the CDR3, the full variable domain is DVKVTQSSRYLVKRTGEKVFLECVQDMDHENMFWYRQDPGLGLRLIYFSYDVKMKEKGDIPEGYSVSREKKERFSLILESASTNQTSMYLCASTLQGGYEKLFFGSGTQLSVL.

The rearrangement links TRBV21-1 to TRBJ1-2. TRBV21-1 is reported as a pseudogene. The CDR3 covers 13 residues. CDR3 in amino acids: CASSKKGGRGYTF. DNA for the CDR3: TGTGCCAGCAGCAAAAAAGGGGGGCGAGGCTACACCTTC.

This chain links TRBV6-1 with TRBJ2-3; 11 nucleotides agree with TRBD2. The CDR3 has 15 amino acids. Germline-derived CDR1 and CDR2 are MNHNS and SASEGT. With 2 bases clipped from V and 4 bases from J, the junction kept 2 bases outside the gene matches. Written as DNA, the CDR3 is TGTGCCAGCAGTGAAACTAGCGGGGGCCCAGATACGCAGTATTTT. Its protein product is CASSETSGGPDTQYF.

The rearrangement joins TRBV3-1 (or the pseudogene TRBV3-2) to TRBJ2-5; 8 nucleotides agree with TRBD2. Germline V CDR1 and CDR2: LGHDT, YNNKEL (reference sequence). The CDR3 runs 15 residues. The ends lost 7 bases at V and 2 bases at J; junction bases unmatched: 9. CDR3 protein: CASNDAGGQQETQYF. The CDR3 coding sequence is TGTGCCAGCAACGACGCGGGGGGCCAGCAAGAGACCCAGTACTTC.

This rearrangement joins TRBV6-1 to TRBJ2-7; perhaps TRBD1 as D (6 bases). Germline CDR1 and CDR2: MNHNS and SASEGT. The length of the CDR3 is 17 residues. The germline V and J ends were trimmed by 2 bases and 9 bases, with 26 bases remaining between them. The CDR3 sequence is CASSEPVRQAKPFGQYF. Here the CDR3 DNA reads TGTGCCAGCAGTGAACCCGTTCGACAGGCGAAGCCGTTCGGGCAGTACTTC.

The chain is built from TRBV24-1 and TRBJ2-7, with a weak D call TRBD2 (6 bases). Germline CDR1 reads KGHDR; CDR2 reads SFDVKD. Trimming removed 6 bases at V and 4 bases at J, with 12 bases between. The CDR3 contains 13 residues. CDR3 residues: CATSTRGTYEQYF. CDR3 nucleotides: TGTGCCACCAGTACCCGGGGGACTTACGAGCAGTACTTC.

The chain is built from TRBV15 and TRBJ2-7; D unresolved. The CDR3 loop spans 13 amino acids. Trimming took 5 bases from V and 2 from J, leaving 10 bases between them. Germline V gene sequence: CDR1 LNHNV, CDR2 YYDKDF (reference sequence). The CDR3 region is CATSLVLAYEQYF. The CDR3 DNA is TGTGCCACCAGCCTGGTGTTAGCCTACGAGCAGTACTTC.

The chain uses TRBV27 and TRBJ1-1; 8 bases align to TRBD1. Germline CDR1 reads MNHEY; CDR2 reads SMNVEV (reference sequence). The junction had 5 bases not matched to a gene; V was cut back by 4 bases and J by 1 base. The CDR3 spans 15 residues. This chain's CDR3 is CASSWDRFSNTEAFF. The CDR3 coding sequence is TGTGCCAGCAGTTGGGACAGGTTTTCGAACACTGAAGCTTTCTTT.

In DNA, the CDR3 is TGTGCCAGCAGCTTAAGTGCGGGGGCGCGGGGGGAGCTGTTTTTT. It codes for CASSLSAGARGELFF. The chain couples TRBV11-2 to TRBJ2-2; a weak D match, TRBD2 (7 bases). The CDR3 is 15 residues long. Trimming pared 2 bases from V and 8 bases from J, leaving 15 bases between. CDR1 is SGHAT, CDR2 FQNNGV, per germline.

The gene calls are TRBV14 and TRBJ2-7, with a possible D match to TRBD1 (5 bases). The CDR3 consists of 13 residues. Trimming removed 0 bases at V and 5 bases at J, with 8 bases between. Germline V gene data show CDR1 as SGHDN and CDR2 as FVKESK. The CDR3 loop is CASSQDQGHEQYF. The CDR3 bases are TGTGCCAGCAGCCAAGATCAGGGTCACGAGCAGTACTTC.

The chain recombines TRBV6-5 with TRBJ2-5; D may be TRBD1 (5 bases). V gave up 5 bases and J gave up 5 bases, with 18 bases separating them. The CDR3 is made up of 15 amino acids. Germline lookup yields CDR1 MNHEY and CDR2 SVGAGI. CDR3 DNA sequence: TGTGCCAGCAGTACCCGACCAGGGCCATTTGAGACCCAGTACTTC. As protein: CASSTRPGPFETQYF.

V usage is TRBV7-9 and J usage is TRBJ2-5; 10 bases are a match to TRBD1. The CDR3 runs to 18 residues. Germline CDR1 reads SEHNR; CDR2 reads FQNEAQ (reference sequence). The ends lost 2 bases at V and 4 bases at J; junction bases unmatched: 13. The CDR3 region is CASSLRQGANLRSETQYF. In DNA, the CDR3 is TGTGCCAGCAGCTTAAGACAGGGGGCGAACTTACGGTCAGAGACCCAGTACTTC.

The chain employs TRBV6-6 and TRBJ1-1; 7 positions match TRBD1. The germline CDR1 and CDR2 sequences are MNHNY and SVGAGI (reference sequence). CDR3 length: 15 amino acids. With 6 bases clipped from V and 1 base from J, the junction kept 8 bases outside the gene matches. CDR3 protein: CASSRGDRANTEAFF. The CDR3 nucleotides read TGTGCCAGCAGCCGCGGTGACAGGGCGAACACTGAAGCTTTCTTT.

This chain uses TRBV19 with TRBJ1-1; D perhaps matches TRBD1 (5 bases). Trimming took 3 bases from V and 8 from J, leaving 13 bases between them. Germline CDR1 LNHDA, CDR2 SQIVND (reference sequence). This CDR3 region has 13 residues. The CDR3 bases are TGTGCCAGTAGTATCATAGGGGCAGAAGAAGCTTTCTTT. As protein: CASSIIGAEEAFF.

This chain joins TRBV7-9 and TRBJ2-3; D not certain. This CDR3 spans 15 amino acids. Deletions cut 2 bases from V and 2 bases from J, with 11 bases between. Germline V gene lookup returns CDR1 SEHNR and CDR2 FQNEAQ (reference sequence). CDR3 sequence reads: CASSLYPTHTDTQYF. In DNA, the CDR3 is TGTGCCAGCAGCTTATACCCCACTCACACAGATACGCAGTATTTT.

This sequence joins TRBV18 and TRBJ1-1; D remains unclear. The V gene's germline CDR1 is KGHSH and CDR2 LQKENI. Trimming shortened V by 2 bases and J by 5 bases, and 18 bases separated the two germline ends. The CDR3 has 16 residues. This CDR3 is CASSPVEKGMVTEAFF. The CDR3 nucleotides are TGTGCCAGCTCACCAGTGGAAAAGGGAATGGTTACTGAAGCTTTCTTT.

The chain carries TRBV5-1 and TRBJ1-4, with D perhaps TRBD1 (6 bases). V lost 4 bases and J lost 8, with 21 bases in between. The CDR3 is 16 amino acids. Germline loops: CDR1 SGHRS, CDR2 YFSETQ. The CDR3 nucleotides read TGCGCCAGCAGCGTAACCCCGGGGGCAAAAGGGGAAAAACTGTTTTTT. Translating gives CASSVTPGAKGEKLFF.

The chain is built from TRBV7-9 and TRBJ1-2; D gene uncertain. Looked up from germline, CDR1 is SEHNR and CDR2 is FQNEAQ (reference sequence). V lost 3 bases and J 2 bases, leaving 13 bases between the germline ends. The CDR3 covers 15 residues. CDR3 in amino acids: CASSFPELSNYGYTF. CDR3 nucleotide sequence: TGTGCCAGCAGCTTTCCAGAATTATCAAACTATGGCTACACCTTC.

The J gene is TRBJ1-1, the V gene TRBV29-1; D not resolved. This CDR3 is built from 13 residues. In germline, CDR1 is SQVTM, CDR2 ANQGSEA. Deletions cut 4 bases from V and 5 bases from J, with 14 bases between. In DNA form, the CDR3 reads TGCAGCGTTGCTAAGGGAGTGCGGACTGAAGCTTTCTTT. It translates to CSVAKGVRTEAFF.

The J gene is TRBJ2-2, the V gene TRBV11-3, with a possible D match to TRBD2 (5 bases). Germline CDR1 reads SGHNT; CDR2 reads YENEEA. Trimming took 1 base from V and 4 from J, leaving 10 bases between them. The CDR3 spans 15 residues. The CDR3 sequence: CASSLVPGTTGELFF. CDR3 nucleotide sequence: TGTGCCAGCAGCTTAGTTCCGGGAACCACCGGGGAGCTGTTTTTT.

V and J are TRBV10-3 and TRBJ2-1; the D gene is possibly TRBD2 (6 bases). The CDR3 covers 14 residues. V shed 4 bases and J shed 3 bases, with 10 bases lying between them. Germline CDR1 ENHRY, CDR2 SYGVKD. The CDR3 sequence: CAISGMGGYNEQFF. The CDR3 DNA follows: TGTGCCATCAGTGGAATGGGAGGCTACAATGAGCAGTTCTTC.